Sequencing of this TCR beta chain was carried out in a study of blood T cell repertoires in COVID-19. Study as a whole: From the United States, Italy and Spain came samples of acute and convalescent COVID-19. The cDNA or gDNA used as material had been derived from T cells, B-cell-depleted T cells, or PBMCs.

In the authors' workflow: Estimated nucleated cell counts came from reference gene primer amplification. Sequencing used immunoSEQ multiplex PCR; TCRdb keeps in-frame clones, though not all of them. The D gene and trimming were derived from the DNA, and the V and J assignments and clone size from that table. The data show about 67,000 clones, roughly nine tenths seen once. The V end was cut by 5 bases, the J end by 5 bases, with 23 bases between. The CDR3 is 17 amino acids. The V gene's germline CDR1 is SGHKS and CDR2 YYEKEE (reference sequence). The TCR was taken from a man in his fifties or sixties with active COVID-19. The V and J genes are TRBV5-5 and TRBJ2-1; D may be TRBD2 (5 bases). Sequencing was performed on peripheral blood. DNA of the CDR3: TGTGCCAGCAGTTCTCCGTCCGGGGTATTGGTGGACAATGAGCAGTTCTTC. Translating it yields CASSSPSGVLVDNEQFF.